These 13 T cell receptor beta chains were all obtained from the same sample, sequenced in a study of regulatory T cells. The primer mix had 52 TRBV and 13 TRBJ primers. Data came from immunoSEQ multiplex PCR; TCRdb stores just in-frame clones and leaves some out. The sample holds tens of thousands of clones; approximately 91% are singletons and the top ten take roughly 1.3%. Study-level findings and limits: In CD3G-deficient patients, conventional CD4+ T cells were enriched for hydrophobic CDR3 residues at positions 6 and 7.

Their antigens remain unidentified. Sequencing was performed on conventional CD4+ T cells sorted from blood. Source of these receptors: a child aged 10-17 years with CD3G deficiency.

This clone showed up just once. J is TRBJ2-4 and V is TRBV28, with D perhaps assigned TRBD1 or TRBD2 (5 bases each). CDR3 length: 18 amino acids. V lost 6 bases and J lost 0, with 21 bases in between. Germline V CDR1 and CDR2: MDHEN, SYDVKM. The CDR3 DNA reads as TGTGCCAGCAGCCCAATCACCCGGGACCCGTTAGCCAAAAACATTCAGTACTTC. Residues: CASSPITRDPLAKNIQYF.

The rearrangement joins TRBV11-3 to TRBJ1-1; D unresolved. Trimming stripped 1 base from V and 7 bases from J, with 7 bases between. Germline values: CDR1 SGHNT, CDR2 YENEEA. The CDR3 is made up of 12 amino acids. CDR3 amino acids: CASSLGPSEAFF. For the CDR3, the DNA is TGTGCCAGCAGCTTAGGACCAAGTGAAGCTTTCTTT.

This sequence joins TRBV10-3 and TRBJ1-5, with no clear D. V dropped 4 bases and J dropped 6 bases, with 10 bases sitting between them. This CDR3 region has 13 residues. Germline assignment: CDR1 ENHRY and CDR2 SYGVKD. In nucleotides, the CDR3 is TGTGCCATCAGTGCACGATTAGGTCAGCCCCAGCATTTT. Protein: CAISARLGQPQHF.

The CDR3 here is CASSEGTHYEQYF. CDR3 nucleotides: TGCGCCAGCAGTGAAGGGACGCACTACGAGCAGTACTTC. The chain has TRBV10-2 and TRBJ2-7, with D perhaps assigned TRBD1 or TRBD2 (5 bases each). CDR1 WSHSY and CDR2 SAAADI come from the germline V gene. V lost 3 bases to trimming and J lost 3 bases, with 9 bases between them. This CDR3 is built from 13 residues.

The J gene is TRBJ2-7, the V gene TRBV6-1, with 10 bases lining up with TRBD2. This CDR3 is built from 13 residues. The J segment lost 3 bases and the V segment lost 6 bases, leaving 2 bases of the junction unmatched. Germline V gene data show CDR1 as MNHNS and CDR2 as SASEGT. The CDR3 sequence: CASRVAGGYEQYF. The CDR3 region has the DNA TGTGCCAGCAGGGTAGCGGGGGGCTACGAGCAGTACTTC.

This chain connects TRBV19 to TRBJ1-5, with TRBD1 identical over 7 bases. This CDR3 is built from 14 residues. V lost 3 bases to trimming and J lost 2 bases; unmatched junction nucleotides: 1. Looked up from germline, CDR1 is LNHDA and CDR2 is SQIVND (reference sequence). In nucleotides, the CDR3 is TGTGCCAGTAGTATCACAGGGGGCAATCAGCCCCAGCATTTT. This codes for CASSITGGNQPQHF.

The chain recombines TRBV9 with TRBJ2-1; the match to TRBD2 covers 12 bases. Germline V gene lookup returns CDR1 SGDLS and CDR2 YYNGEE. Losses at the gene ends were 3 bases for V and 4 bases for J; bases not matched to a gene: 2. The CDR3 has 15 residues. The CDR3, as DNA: TGTGCCAGCAGCGGACTAGCGGGAGAGTACAATGAGCAGTTCTTC. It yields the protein CASSGLAGEYNEQFF. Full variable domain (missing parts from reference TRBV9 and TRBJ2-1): DSGVTQTPKHLITATGQRVTLRCSPRSGDLSVYWYQQSLDQGLQFLIQYYNGEERAKGNILERFSAQQFPDLHSELNLSSLELGDSALYFCASSGLAGEYNEQFFGPGTRLTVL.

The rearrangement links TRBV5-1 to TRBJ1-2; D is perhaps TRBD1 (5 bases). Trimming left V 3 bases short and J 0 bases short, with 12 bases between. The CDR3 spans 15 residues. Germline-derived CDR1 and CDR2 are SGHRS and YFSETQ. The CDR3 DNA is TGCGCCAGCAGCTGGGGGGACGCCTCTAACTATGGCTACACCTTC. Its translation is CASSWGDASNYGYTF. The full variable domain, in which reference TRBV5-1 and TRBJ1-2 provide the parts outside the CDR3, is KAGVTQTPRYLIKTRGQQVTLSCSPISGHRSVSWYQQTPGQGLQFLFEYFSETQRNKGNFPGRFSGRQFSNSRSEMNVSTLELGDSALYLCASSWGDASNYGYTFGSGTRLTVV.

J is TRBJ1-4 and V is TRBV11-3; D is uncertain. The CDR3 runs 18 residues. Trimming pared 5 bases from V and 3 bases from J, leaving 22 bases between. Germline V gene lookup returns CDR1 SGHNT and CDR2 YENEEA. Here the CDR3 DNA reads TGTGCCAGCAGCGGCAGCTTCCATATCCGCTTACCTAATGAAAAACTGTTTTTT. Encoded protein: CASSGSFHIRLPNEKLFF.

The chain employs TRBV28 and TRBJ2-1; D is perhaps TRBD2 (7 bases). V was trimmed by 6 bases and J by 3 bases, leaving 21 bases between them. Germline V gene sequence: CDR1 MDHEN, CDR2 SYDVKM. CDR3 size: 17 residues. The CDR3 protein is CASRSAGGAAFYNEQFF. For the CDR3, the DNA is TGTGCCAGCAGATCGGCTGGGGGGGCCGCTTTCTACAATGAGCAGTTCTTC. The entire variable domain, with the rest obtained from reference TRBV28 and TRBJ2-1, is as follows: DVKVTQSSRYLVKRTGEKVFLECVQDMDHENMFWYRQDPGLGLRLIYFSYDVKMKEKGDIPEGYSVSREKKERFSLILESASTNQTSMYLCASRSAGGAAFYNEQFFGPGTRLTVL.

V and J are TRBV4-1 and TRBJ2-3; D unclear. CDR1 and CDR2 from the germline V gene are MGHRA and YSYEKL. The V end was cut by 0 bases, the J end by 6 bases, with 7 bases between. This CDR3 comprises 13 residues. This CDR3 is CASSQDGLDTQYF. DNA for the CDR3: TGCGCCAGCAGCCAAGATGGCCTCGATACGCAGTATTTT.

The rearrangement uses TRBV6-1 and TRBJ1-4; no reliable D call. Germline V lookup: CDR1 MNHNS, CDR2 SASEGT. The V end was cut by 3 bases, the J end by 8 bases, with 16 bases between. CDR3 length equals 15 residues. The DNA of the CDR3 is TGTGCCAGCAGTGAGCAGGAGGGAAAAAGGGAAAAACTGTTTTTT. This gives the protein CASSEQEGKREKLFF.

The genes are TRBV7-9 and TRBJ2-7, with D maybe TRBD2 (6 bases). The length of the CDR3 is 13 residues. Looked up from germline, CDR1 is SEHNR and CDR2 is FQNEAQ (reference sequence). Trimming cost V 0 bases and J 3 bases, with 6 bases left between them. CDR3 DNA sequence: TGTGCCAGCAGCTTAGCGGGAGGCTACGAGCAGTACTTC. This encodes CASSLAGGYEQYF.